The T cell receptor beta chain described here comes from a study of OX40 agonist ivuxolimab in advanced cancers. Study-wide context: Ivuxolimab was an agonistic, fully human IgG2 monoclonal antibody directed against OX40 (CD134), a costimulatory receptor. Partial responses occurred in three dose-escalation patients: two with cutaneous melanoma and one with hepatocellular carcinoma. In the dose-escalation cohort, 70% to 85% of patients were male, and the mean age was approximately 55 years, with a range of roughly 23 to 85. The purpose of peripheral TCRbeta sequencing was to test whether ivuxolimab changed TCR sequence diversity and led to clonal T-cell expansion. Among the roughly 50 dose-escalation patients, 19 had hepatocellular carcinoma, roughly 15 melanoma, 9 renal cell carcinoma and 9 head and neck cancer. Patients were allowed to have had prior anti-PD-1, anti-PD-L1 or anti-CTLA-4 therapy, and 40% of the dose-escalation patients had been treated with checkpoint inhibitors. Intravenous ivuxolimab was administered to patients every 2 weeks at six dose levels: 0.01, 0.1, 0.3, 1.5, 3 and 10 mg/kg. The paper covers the monotherapy dose-escalation part of the phase I ivuxolimab trial, which included N ≈ 52 patients.

A remark on this clone: Its antigen is not yet known. No much larger clone exists at a distance of one base, and base qualities are not known.

V is clipped by 1 base and J by 4 bases, and the sequence between their germline boundaries is 8 bases long. Its CDR3 holds 13 amino acids, cysteine through phenylalanine. CDR3 DNA only is kept here, 39 bases in frame from base 1. From a lookup of the germline V gene, CDR1 and CDR2 are SGHRS and YFSETQ. Patients with autoimmune disease history or receiving systemic immunosuppression were excluded from the trial. In every dose cohort, peripheral blood was drawn for TCR sequencing at baseline, cycle 4 day 1, and cycle 7 day 1. The samples were drawn from a first-in-human, open-label, multicenter phase I dose-escalation trial of ivuxolimab. The trial enrolled adults with locally advanced or metastatic head and neck squamous cell, hepatocellular, melanoma or renal cell carcinoma. Before TCR sequencing, CD4+ T cells and CD8+ T cells from peripheral blood were sorted into separate populations. The full study reports these points: At doses of 0.1 to 3.0 mg/kg, clonal expansion of both CD4+ and CD8+ blood T cells was observed from baseline to week 6. After ivuxolimab, expanded clones were on average more numerous among CD8+ T cells than among CD4+ T cells. Partial responders in the 0.1-3.0 mg/kg groups had among the lowest normalized peripheral clonal expansion, especially among CD8+ T cells. Low levels of normalized T-cell clonal expansion were also seen in some patients who did not respond. Antigen specificity was not determined for the clonally expanded peripheral T cells.

To sequence the TCRbeta CDR3 region, genomic DNA was isolated from the sorted cells. The immunoSEQ Assay was used for sequencing of TCRbeta CDR3 regions. TCRdb limited this immuneACCESS table to in-frame rearrangements with V and J called. A share of clones is missing; checked studies link under half to unresolved V genes, and the rest is unexplained. Counted in this sample were about 61,000 clones; more than 80% of them appeared once. The ten largest account for approximately 2% of the sample. The clonotype originates from an adult with an advanced solid tumor such as melanoma, head and neck, liver or kidney cancer. The chain is encoded by TRBV5-1 joined to TRBJ1-1; no D gene call is confident. The sample was CD4+ or CD8+ T cells sorted from blood, taken in a trial of the OX40 agonist ivuxolimab. The DNA sequence reads TGCGCCAGCAGCTTGATGGCCCCCACTGAAGCTTTCTTT. Its protein is CASSLMAPTEAFF.